Ten or more counts support the clone carrying this TCR beta chain. The antigen remains undetermined. TCRdb redid the calling of the 5' RACE reads with MiXCR, one entry per CDR3 protein. Of more than 15,000 distinct CDR3 sequences listed, more than 5.5% are singletons. The CDR3 sequence is 14 residues long. Germline V CDR1 and CDR2: SGHTA, FQGTGA. Between the trimmed V and J ends, which lost 5 bases and 1 base, there was a span of 11 bases. This specimen comes from a study of early T cells in non-severe SARS-CoV-2 infection. General observations from the study: Lookups in VDJdb leaned toward anti-spike CD8 responses and missed private and CD4 specificities.

The sequence was obtained from an adult who was a healthcare worker with PCR-confirmed SARS-CoV-2 infection or an uninfected control (not recorded which). The sample was whole blood, taken at baseline. The chain uses TRBV7-3 and TRBJ2-5; D gene ambiguous. The CDR3 region is CASSPVGTQETQYF. For the CDR3, the DNA is TGTGCCAGCAGCCCCGTTGGAACCCAAGAGACCCAGTACTTC.